This T cell receptor (beta chain) was identified in a study of cytomegalovirus exposure and HLA in healthy donors. The study ran its PCR with 60 Vbeta and 13 Jbeta primers. The protocol was immunoSEQ multiplex PCR, while the TCRdb copy is restricted to in-frame clones and leaves out a portion. Of about 190,000 clones detected, roughly 80% appear once; the ten largest clones hold approximately 0.8%. Germline V gene lookup returns CDR1 SGHRS and CDR2 YFSETQ. Trimming removed 3 bases at V and 3 bases at J, with 6 bases between. CDR3 length equals 12 residues. Comments on this clone: Its antigen is unidentified.

Whole-study results and caveats: Several of the most significant clusters appeared, in a later analysis, to be linked to common viral pathogens. In an earlier analysis, most TCR beta V segments were productive about 87% or about 30% of the time. Through in vitro validation, three CMV-associated chains were shown to be specific for CMV antigens. V- and J-gene trimming in TCR beta was tied to a missense DCLRE1C variant by an analysis performed later.

The chain is built from TRBV5-1 and TRBJ1-2; weak D call: TRBD1 (5 bases). The sequence was obtained from a woman aged 18-29 years in good health and CMV-seronegative. The sample comprised PBMCs. The CDR3 DNA reads TGCGCCAGCAGCTCACAGGACTATGGCTACACCTTC. Amino acid sequence: CASSSQDYGYTF.